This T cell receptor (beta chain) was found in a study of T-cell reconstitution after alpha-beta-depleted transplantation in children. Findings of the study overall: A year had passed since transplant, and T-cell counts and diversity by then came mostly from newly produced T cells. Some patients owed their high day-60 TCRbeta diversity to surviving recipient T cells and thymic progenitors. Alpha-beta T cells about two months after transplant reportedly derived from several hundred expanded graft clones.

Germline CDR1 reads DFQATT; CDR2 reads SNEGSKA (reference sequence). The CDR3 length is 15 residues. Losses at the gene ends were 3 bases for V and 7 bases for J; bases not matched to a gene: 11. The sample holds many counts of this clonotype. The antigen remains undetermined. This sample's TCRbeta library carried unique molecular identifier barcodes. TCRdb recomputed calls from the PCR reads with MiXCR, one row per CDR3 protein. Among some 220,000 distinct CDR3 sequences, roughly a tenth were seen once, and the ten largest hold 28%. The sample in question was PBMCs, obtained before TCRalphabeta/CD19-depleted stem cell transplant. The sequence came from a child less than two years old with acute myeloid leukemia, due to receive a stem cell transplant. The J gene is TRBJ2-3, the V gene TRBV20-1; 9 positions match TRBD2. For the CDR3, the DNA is TGCAGTGCTAGTCTGGCTAGCGGGACTAGCTATACGCAGTATTTT. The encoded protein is CSASLASGTSYTQYF.